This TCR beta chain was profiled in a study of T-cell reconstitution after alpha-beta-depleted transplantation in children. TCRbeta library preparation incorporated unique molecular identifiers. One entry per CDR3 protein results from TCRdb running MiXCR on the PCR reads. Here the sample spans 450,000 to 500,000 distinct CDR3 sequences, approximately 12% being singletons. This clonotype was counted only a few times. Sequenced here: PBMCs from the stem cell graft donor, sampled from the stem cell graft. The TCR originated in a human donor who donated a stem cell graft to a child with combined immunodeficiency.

The CDR3 DNA reads TGTGCCAGCCGTGGTTTGGGTCAGGGGGGCGGGGATGAGCAGTTCTTC. Translating gives CASRGLGQGGGDEQFF. V gene TRBV24-1 combines with J gene TRBJ2-1; tentatively, D is TRBD1 (7 bases). This CDR3 is built from 16 residues. From germline, CDR1 is KGHDR and CDR2 SFDVKD. The V end lost 11 bases, the J end lost 8 bases, and 27 bases lay between the germline ends.